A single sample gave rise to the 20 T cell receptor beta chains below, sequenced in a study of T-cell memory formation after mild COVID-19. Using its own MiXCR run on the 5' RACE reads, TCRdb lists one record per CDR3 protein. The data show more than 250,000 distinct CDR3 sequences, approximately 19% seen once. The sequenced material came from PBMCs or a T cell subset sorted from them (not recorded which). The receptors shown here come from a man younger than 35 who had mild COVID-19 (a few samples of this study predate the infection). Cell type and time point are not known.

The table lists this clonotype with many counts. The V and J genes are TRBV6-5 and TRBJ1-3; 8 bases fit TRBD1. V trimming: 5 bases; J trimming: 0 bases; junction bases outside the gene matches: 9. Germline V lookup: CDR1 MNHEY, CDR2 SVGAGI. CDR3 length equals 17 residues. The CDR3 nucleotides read TGTGCCAGCAGTCAGGGGACAGGAGACTACTCTGGAAACACCATATATTTT. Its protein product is CASSQGTGDYSGNTIYF.

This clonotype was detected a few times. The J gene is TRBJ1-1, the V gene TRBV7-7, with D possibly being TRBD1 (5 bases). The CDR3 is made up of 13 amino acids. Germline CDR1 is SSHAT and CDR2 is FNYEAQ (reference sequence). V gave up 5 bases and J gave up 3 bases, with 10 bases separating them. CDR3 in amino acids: CASSRVGDTEAFF. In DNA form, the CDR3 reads TGTGCCAGCAGCCGTGTGGGGGACACTGAAGCTTTCTTT.

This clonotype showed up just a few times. The CDR3 region is CASSPSPLGQGETQYF. Here the CDR3 DNA reads TGTGCCAGCAGCCCATCACCCCTAGGACAGGGCGAGACCCAGTACTTC. The rearrangement uses TRBV7-9 and TRBJ2-5, with 8 bases matching TRBD1. V trimming: 5 bases; J trimming: 5 bases; junction bases outside the gene matches: 13. Germline V lookup: CDR1 SEHNR, CDR2 FQNEAQ (reference sequence). The CDR3 totals 16 residues.

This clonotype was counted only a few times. Here the CDR3 DNA reads TGCGCCAGCAGCCAAGATGACAGGTCAGCCAAAAACATTCAGTACTTC. Translation gives CASSQDDRSAKNIQYF. The rearrangement uses TRBV4-1 and TRBJ2-4, with D possibly TRBD1 on 6 matching bases. The CDR3 length is 16 residues. Germline CDR1 is MGHRA and CDR2 is YSYEKL. The V end lost 0 bases, the J end lost 0 bases, and 9 bases lay between the germline ends.

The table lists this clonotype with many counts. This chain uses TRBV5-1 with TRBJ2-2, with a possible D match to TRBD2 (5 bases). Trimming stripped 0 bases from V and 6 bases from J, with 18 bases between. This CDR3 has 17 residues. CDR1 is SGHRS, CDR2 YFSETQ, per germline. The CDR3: CASSLGGAYQSSGELFF. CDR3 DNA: TGCGCCAGCAGCTTGGGGGGAGCCTACCAATCCTCCGGGGAGCTGTTTTTT.

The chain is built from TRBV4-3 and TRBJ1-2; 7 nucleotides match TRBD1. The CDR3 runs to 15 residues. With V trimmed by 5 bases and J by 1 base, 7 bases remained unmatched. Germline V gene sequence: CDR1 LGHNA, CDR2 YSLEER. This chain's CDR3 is CASSFGQVVNYGYTF. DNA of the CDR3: TGCGCCAGCAGCTTTGGACAGGTTGTTAACTATGGCTACACCTTC.

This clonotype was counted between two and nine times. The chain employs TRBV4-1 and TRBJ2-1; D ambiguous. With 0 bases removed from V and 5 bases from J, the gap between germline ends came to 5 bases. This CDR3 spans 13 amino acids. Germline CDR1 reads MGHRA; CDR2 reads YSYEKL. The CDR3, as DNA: TGCGCCAGCAGCCAAGATCTCGACAATGAGCAGTTCTTC. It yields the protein CASSQDLDNEQFF.

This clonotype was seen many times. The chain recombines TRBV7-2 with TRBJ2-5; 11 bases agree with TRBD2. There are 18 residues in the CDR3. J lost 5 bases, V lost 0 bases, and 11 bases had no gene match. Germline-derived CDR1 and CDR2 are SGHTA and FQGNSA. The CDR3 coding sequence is TGTGCCAGCAGCTTAGCGCTTCTAGCGGGGGGAGGTTGGGAGACCCAGTACTTC. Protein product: CASSLALLAGGGWETQYF.

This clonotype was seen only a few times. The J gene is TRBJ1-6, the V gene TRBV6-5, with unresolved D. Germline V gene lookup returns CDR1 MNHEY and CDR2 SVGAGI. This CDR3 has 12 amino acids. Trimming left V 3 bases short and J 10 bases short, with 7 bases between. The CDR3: CASSYKSSPLHF. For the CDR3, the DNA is TGTGCCAGCAGTTATAAGTCCTCACCCCTCCACTTT.

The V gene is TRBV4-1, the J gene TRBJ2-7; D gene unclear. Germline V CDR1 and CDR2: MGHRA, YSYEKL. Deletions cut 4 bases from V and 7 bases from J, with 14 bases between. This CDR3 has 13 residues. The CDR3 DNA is TGCGCCAGCAGCCCCTACCCTCATAAGGAGCAGTACGTC. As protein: CASSPYPHKEQYV.

DNA for the CDR3: TGTGCCACTCAACCGGGACAGGGTATAGGCTACACCTTC. This gives the protein CATQPGQGIGYTF. The chain has TRBV6-5 and TRBJ1-2, with 9 bases matching TRBD1. V dropped 10 bases and J dropped 8; count of bases not matched to a gene: 11. Germline CDR1 reads MNHEY; CDR2 reads SVGAGI. The CDR3 runs to 13 residues.

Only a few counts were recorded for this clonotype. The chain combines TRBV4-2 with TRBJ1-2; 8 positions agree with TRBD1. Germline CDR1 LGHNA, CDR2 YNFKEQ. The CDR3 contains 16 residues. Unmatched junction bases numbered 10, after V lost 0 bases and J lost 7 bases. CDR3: CASSQETNRGNSGYTF. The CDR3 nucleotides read TGTGCCAGCAGCCAAGAAACCAACAGGGGGAACAGTGGCTACACCTTC.

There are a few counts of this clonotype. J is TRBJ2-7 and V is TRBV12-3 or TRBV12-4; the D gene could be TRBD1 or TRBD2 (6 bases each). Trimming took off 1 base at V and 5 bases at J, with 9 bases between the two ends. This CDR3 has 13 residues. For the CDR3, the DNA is TGTGCCAGCAGTTTAGGGAGGGGGAACGAGCAGTACTTC. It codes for CASSLGRGNEQYF.

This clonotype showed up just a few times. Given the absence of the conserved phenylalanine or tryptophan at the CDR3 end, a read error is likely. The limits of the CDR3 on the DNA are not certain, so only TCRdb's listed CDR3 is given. The CDR3: CASSLVGTALVI. The gene calls are TRBV12-3 or TRBV12-4 and TRBJ2-1; the table's D gene call, TRBD1, was not cross checked with the DNA. The CDR3 contains 12 residues when both ends are counted.

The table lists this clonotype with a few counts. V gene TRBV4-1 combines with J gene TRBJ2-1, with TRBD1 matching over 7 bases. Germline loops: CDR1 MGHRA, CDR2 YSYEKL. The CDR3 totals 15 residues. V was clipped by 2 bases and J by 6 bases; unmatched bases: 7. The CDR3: CASSQSTGYGNEQFF. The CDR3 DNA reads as TGCGCCAGCAGCCAATCGACAGGGTACGGCAATGAGCAGTTCTTC.

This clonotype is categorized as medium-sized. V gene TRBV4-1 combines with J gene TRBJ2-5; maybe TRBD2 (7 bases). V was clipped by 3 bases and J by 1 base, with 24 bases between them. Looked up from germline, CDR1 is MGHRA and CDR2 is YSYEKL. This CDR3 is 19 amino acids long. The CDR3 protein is CASSHPGLRGGAFQETQYF. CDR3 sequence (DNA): TGCGCCAGCAGCCACCCCGGGCTTAGGGGGGGGGCGTTCCAAGAGACCCAGTACTTC.

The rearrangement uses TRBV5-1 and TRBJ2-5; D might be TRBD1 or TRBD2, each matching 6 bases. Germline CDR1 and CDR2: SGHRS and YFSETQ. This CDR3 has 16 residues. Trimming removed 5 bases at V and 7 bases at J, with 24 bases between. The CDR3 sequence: CASRSNTGADRVTQYF. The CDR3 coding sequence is TGCGCCAGCAGGAGTAATACGGGGGCGGATAGAGTGACCCAGTACTTC.

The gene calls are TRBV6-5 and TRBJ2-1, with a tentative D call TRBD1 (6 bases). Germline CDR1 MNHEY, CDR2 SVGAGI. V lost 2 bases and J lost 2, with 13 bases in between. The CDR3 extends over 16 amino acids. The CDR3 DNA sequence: TGTGCCAGCAGTTACACAGGGACCGGCACCTACAATGAGCAGTTCTTC. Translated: CASSYTGTGTYNEQFF.

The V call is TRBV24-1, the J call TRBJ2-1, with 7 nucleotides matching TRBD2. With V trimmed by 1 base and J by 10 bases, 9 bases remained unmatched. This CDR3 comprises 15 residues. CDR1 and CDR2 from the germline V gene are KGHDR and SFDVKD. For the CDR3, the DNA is TGTGCCACCAGTGATTTAGGCCCTGAGCGGGGAGAGCAGTTCTTC. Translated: CATSDLGPERGEQFF.

CDR3 sequence: CAWSLREGSQETQYF. In DNA form, the CDR3 reads TGTGCCTGGAGTTTGCGGGAGGGTTCCCAAGAGACCCAGTACTTC. V is TRBV30 and J is TRBJ2-5, with TRBD2 identical over 9 bases. CDR3 length: 15 residues. The germline V gene has CDR1 GTSNPN and CDR2 SVGIG (reference sequence). V was pared by 2 bases and J by 1 base, with 5 bases of the junction left unmatched.